The 14 T cell receptor beta chains reported below all come from one sample, sequenced in a study of metastatic and nonmetastatic thyroid tumors. Thyroid surgery was performed in patients who had received no treatment beforehand. With MiXCR, TCRdb reprocessed the PCR reads. The data show approximately 37,000 clones, about 15% seen once. Sequencing was carried out using blood. The receptors stem from a male donor with papillary thyroid cancer or a benign thyroid nodule (not recorded which). Some clones in this sample may be carry-over from other donors' samples.

The sample holds many counts of this clone. CDR3 sequence: CASSPGLGEQYF. The CDR3 region has the DNA TGTGCCAGCAGCCCGGGTTTAGGTGAGCAGTACTTC. J is TRBJ2-7 and V is TRBV9; D is undetermined. Germline V gene sequence: CDR1 SGDLS, CDR2 YYNGEE. This CDR3 has 12 amino acids. V dropped 4 bases and J dropped 7 bases, with 12 bases sitting between them.

J is TRBJ2-1 and V is TRBV4-3; 7 bases align to TRBD1. Germline V CDR1 and CDR2: LGHNA, YSLEER. V dropped 3 bases and J dropped 8; count of bases not matched to a gene: 7. CDR3 length: 14 amino acids. The CDR3 loop reads CASSQTTGMHEQFF. Here the CDR3 DNA reads TGCGCCAGCAGCCAGACGACAGGGATGCATGAGCAGTTCTTC.

Within the sample, this clone is medium-sized. The chain joins TRBV6-5 to TRBJ1-2, with TRBD1 identical over 11 bases. Losses at the gene ends were 0 bases for V and 8 bases for J; bases not matched to a gene: 8. The V gene's germline CDR1 is MNHEY and CDR2 SVGAGI. CDR3 size: 16 residues. CDR3 bases: TGTGCCAGCAGTTACTCGATAGTTGGACAGGGGGCAGGCTACACCTTC. Amino acid sequence: CASSYSIVGQGAGYTF.

Many counts were recorded for this clone. V gene TRBV7-3 combines with J gene TRBJ1-5; a weak D match, TRBD1 (6 bases). From germline, CDR1 is SGHTA and CDR2 FQGTGA. This CDR3 has 17 amino acids. The V end was cut by 7 bases, the J end by 3 bases, with 22 bases between. The CDR3 loop is CASTGQTRGDVNQPQHF. CDR3 nucleotide sequence: TGTGCCAGCACCGGCCAAACCAGGGGAGACGTCAATCAGCCCCAGCATTTT.

This clone was counted at least ten times. V gene TRBV3-1 combines with J gene TRBJ2-5; weak D call: TRBD2 (5 bases). This CDR3 has 11 residues. CDR1 and CDR2 from the germline V gene are LGHDT and YNNKEL (reference sequence). V was pared by 3 bases and J by 10 bases, with 9 bases between. The CDR3 sequence is CASSQDSHQYF. The DNA for the CDR3 is TGTGCCAGCAGCCAGGACTCTCACCAGTACTTC.

This clone has ten or more counts. The chain carries TRBV9 and TRBJ1-2; D gene unclear. Trimming removed 3 bases from V and 8 bases from J, with 17 bases in between. The CDR3 runs to 14 residues. Germline values: CDR1 SGDLS, CDR2 YYNGEE. In DNA form, the CDR3 reads TGTGCCAGCAGCGGGGCCGCCATGTTTTTCGGCTACACCTTC. Its protein is CASSGAAMFFGYTF.

A word on this clone: One base away lies a much larger clone, so this may be a sequencing read error. CDR3 protein: CSVVGWPISLDTQYF. The CDR3 region has the DNA TGCAGCGTTGTTGGGTGGCCAATCTCTTTGGATACGCAGTATTTT. V usage is TRBV29-1 and J usage is TRBJ2-3; no definite D call. The CDR3 extends over 15 amino acids. In germline, CDR1 is SQVTM, CDR2 ANQGSEA. Trimming left V 4 bases short and J 6 bases short, with 20 bases between.

This clone has a count of ten or more. V and J are TRBV27 and TRBJ1-1; D unclear. V dropped 6 bases and J dropped 7 bases, with 12 bases sitting between them. Germline-derived CDR1 and CDR2 are MNHEY and SMNVEV (reference sequence). The length of the CDR3 is 12 residues. The CDR3 bases are TGTGCCAGCAGCTCCCAAGTCGGTGAAGCTTTCTTT. Translated, it gives CASSSQVGEAFF.

This clone has at least ten counts. The chain is built from TRBV24-1 and TRBJ1-2; D not resolved. Germline V CDR1 and CDR2: KGHDR, SFDVKD. Trimming removed 1 base from V and 6 bases from J, with 17 bases in between. CDR3 size: 16 residues. CDR3 protein: CATSDFRAPGRDGYTF. DNA for the CDR3: TGTGCCACCAGTGATTTTAGGGCCCCCGGTCGGGATGGCTACACCTTC.

In this sample, this clone turned up many times. This chain joins TRBV11-3 and TRBJ2-2; D unclear. This CDR3 has 12 residues. V was cut by 3 bases and J by 5 bases, with 4 bases left in between. Germline V gives CDR1 SGHNT, CDR2 YENEEA. CDR3 loop: CASSLMTGELFF. CDR3 bases: TGTGCCAGCAGCTTGATGACCGGGGAGCTGTTTTTT.

A single count supports this clone. A read error may be the cause here, since a much bigger clone is one base away. V usage is TRBV18 and J usage is TRBJ2-5; TRBD1 or TRBD2 may be the D gene (5 bases each). Deletions cut 3 bases from V and 9 bases from J, with 17 bases between. Germline V CDR1 and CDR2: KGHSH, LQKENI. This CDR3 has 14 amino acids. The CDR3 DNA reads as TGTGCCAGCTCACCTATGGCCCGGGGCGAGGCCCAGTACTTC. Translation: CASSPMARGEAQYF.

By share of the sample, this clone is medium-sized. The chain is built from TRBV12-3 or TRBV12-4 and TRBJ2-7; 8 bases align to TRBD2. This CDR3 has 13 residues. The J segment lost 9 bases and the V segment lost 3 bases, leaving 7 bases of the junction unmatched. The CDR3 DNA follows: TGTGCCAGCAGTTTGACCGGGAGGGCAAGGCAGTACTTC. Encoded protein: CASSLTGRARQYF.

This clone was seen repeatedly, ten times or more. The chain employs TRBV5-1 and TRBJ1-5, with unresolved D. This CDR3 is built from 19 residues. Trimming took off 2 bases at V and 0 bases at J, with 21 bases between the two ends. Germline CDR1 reads SGHRS; CDR2 reads YFSETQ. The CDR3 is CASSLLRIPRTDSNQPQHF. The CDR3 DNA sequence: TGCGCCAGCAGCTTATTACGCATACCCCGAACCGATAGCAATCAGCCCCAGCATTTT.

This clone was observed at least ten times. The chain joins TRBV29-1 to TRBJ1-2; D gene unclear. V shed 0 bases and J shed 8 bases, with 10 bases lying between them. The CDR3 is made up of 12 amino acids. Germline values: CDR1 SQVTM, CDR2 ANQGSEA. The chain's CDR3 is CSVEDLGEGYTF. CDR3 DNA: TGCAGCGTTGAAGATCTTGGGGAAGGCTACACCTTC.